This TCR beta chain was profiled in a study of T cell repertoires in aging, cancer and after chemotherapy. The overall study: Pre- and post-chemotherapy samples were paired from glioblastoma patients treated with temozolomide-based therapy.

Points from the study as a whole: Loss of evenness, beyond lost richness, contributed to age-related TCR diversity decline in cancer patients. Across the chemotherapy interval, each cancer cohort showed higher median generation probability, suggesting thymic rebound.

The template was genomic DNA from peripheral blood, not RNA. This CDR3 spans 13 amino acids. Germline loops: CDR1 SGHRS, CDR2 YFSETQ. V gave up 0 bases and J gave up 7 bases, with 10 bases separating them. Of note for this clonotype: Antigen: not known.

TRB rearrangements spanning V, D and J were amplified using mixed TRB-A/B primers. MiXCR, run by TCRdb on the multiplex PCR reads, gives a single entry per CDR3 protein. The sample shows around 3,000 distinct CDR3 sequences, about 33% of them seen only once. The receptor's source is a human donor with a solid tumor. This chain joins TRBV5-1 and TRBJ1-2; D is unclear. The specimen sequenced was blood. In DNA form, the CDR3 reads TGCGCCAGCAGCTTGGAAGAGAGCGGTGGCTACACCTTC. Its protein is CASSLEESGGYTF.